The 30 T cell receptor beta chains below all came from one sample that was sequenced in a study of shared clonotypes between healthy human individuals. Naive CD8 populations comprised CD45RO-negative cells positively selected for CCR7, excluding terminally differentiated effector memory CD45RA+ cells. Generated by immunoSEQ multiplex PCR, the TCRdb table keeps only in-frame clones and is missing some. This sample carries about 2,100,000 clones, about 93% of them seen once, and the ten largest clones take about 1.8%. The source material was naive CD8+ T cells from PBMCs. The origin of the receptors is a man younger than 35 in good health. Some clones in this sample may be carry-over from other donors' samples.

The chain links TRBV11-2 to TRBJ2-3, with TRBD2 matching over 7 bases. Germline-derived CDR1 and CDR2 are SGHAT and FQNNGV. This CDR3 is 15 amino acids long. The trim removed 4 bases at V and 4 bases at J, leaving 8 bases unmatched. CDR3 sequence: CASSYRAGTADTQYF. As DNA, the CDR3 is TGTGCCAGCAGCTACAGAGCGGGAACCGCAGATACGCAGTATTTT.

The chain uses TRBV27 and TRBJ2-7; D may match TRBD1 or TRBD2 (7 bases each). The ends were cut back, 5 bases at V and 4 bases at J, with 15 bases in the middle. Germline V CDR1 and CDR2: MNHEY, SMNVEV (reference sequence). The CDR3 is 14 amino acids. This chain's CDR3 is CASSPGGRGYEQYF. CDR3 sequence (DNA): TGTGCCAGCAGTCCAGGGGGGAGGGGATACGAGCAGTACTTC.

The V call is TRBV9, the J call TRBJ2-1; 11 nucleotides line up with TRBD2. CDR1 is SGDLS, CDR2 YYNGEE, per germline. With V trimmed by 5 bases and J by 9 bases, 7 bases remained unmatched. This CDR3 is built from 14 residues. CDR3 sequence: CASRGSGRASEQFF. The CDR3 nucleotides read TGTGCCAGCAGGGGTAGCGGGAGGGCCAGTGAGCAGTTCTTC.

The J gene is TRBJ2-5, the V gene TRBV28; possibly TRBD1 for D (6 bases). Per germline, CDR1 MDHEN and CDR2 SYDVKM. V was shortened by 9 bases and J by 2 bases, with 19 bases between the two germline ends. The CDR3 is made up of 15 amino acids. CDR3 sequence reads: CASNAPGTRQETQYF. The CDR3 DNA sequence: TGTGCCAGTAATGCCCCAGGGACACGACAAGAGACCCAGTACTTC.

This chain connects TRBV6-5 to TRBJ2-1; TRBD2 is a possible D gene (7 bases). Trimming left V 7 bases short and J 8 bases short, with 18 bases between. Germline CDR1 reads MNHEY; CDR2 reads SVGAGI. The CDR3 covers 14 residues. The CDR3, as DNA: TGTGCCAGCACCCCAGTGGGGGGGGCATATGAGCAGTTCTTC. The encoded protein is CASTPVGGAYEQFF.

V and J are TRBV30 and TRBJ1-4; 11 nucleotides align to TRBD1. Losses at the gene ends were 5 bases for V and 7 bases for J; bases not matched to a gene: 3. The CDR3 loop spans 13 amino acids. CDR1 and CDR2 (germline): GTSNPN, SVGIG (reference sequence). The CDR3 nucleotides read TGTGCCTGGGAGGACAGGGGGCCTGAAAAACTGTTTTTT. This gives the protein CAWEDRGPEKLFF.

The chain's CDR3 is CASSLGWESTDTQYF. The DNA for the CDR3 is TGTGCCAGCAGTTTAGGGTGGGAGAGCACAGATACGCAGTATTTT. V is TRBV27 and J is TRBJ2-3, with a tentative D call TRBD2 (5 bases). The germline gives CDR1 MNHEY, CDR2 SMNVEV (reference sequence). Trimming removed 2 bases from V and 0 bases from J, with 9 bases in between. There are 15 residues in the CDR3.

The chain couples TRBV11-1 to TRBJ2-5; 7 bases line up with TRBD1. The CDR3 contains 13 residues. CDR1 SGHAT and CDR2 FQDESV come from the germline V gene (reference sequence). Trimming took 5 bases from V and 1 from J; bases not matched to a gene: 1. The CDR3 region is CASSRQGQETQYF. DNA for the CDR3: TGTGCCAGCAGCCGACAGGGCCAAGAGACCCAGTACTTC. Supplemented by reference TRBV11-1 and TRBJ2-5, the full variable domain reads EAEVAQSPRYKITEKSQAVAFWCDPISGHATLYWYRQILGQGPELLVQFQDESVVDDSQLPKDRFSAERLKGVDSTLKIQPAELGDSAMYLCASSRQGQETQYFGPGTRLLVL.

The CDR3 loop reads CASGLDRSVYGYTF. CDR3 nucleotides: TGTGCTAGTGGTTTGGACCGATCGGTTTATGGCTACACCTTC. The V and J genes are TRBV12-5 and TRBJ1-2; D unclear. From germline, CDR1 is LGHNT and CDR2 FRNRAP. V lost 1 base to trimming and J lost 5 bases, with 11 bases between them. The CDR3 loop spans 14 amino acids.

The chain recombines TRBV9 with TRBJ1-3, with D maybe TRBD1 (6 bases). The CDR3 runs to 15 residues. V lost 3 bases, J lost 0 bases, and 10 bases lay in between. Germline V CDR1 and CDR2: SGDLS, YYNGEE. CDR3 nucleotides: TGTGCCAGCAGCGCGCAGGACAGCTCTGGAAACACCATATATTTT. This gives the protein CASSAQDSSGNTIYF.

The V gene is TRBV7-9, the J gene TRBJ1-1; D is unclear. Per germline, CDR1 SEHNR and CDR2 FQNEAQ (reference sequence). The CDR3 has 15 residues. The germline V and J ends were trimmed by 1 base and 5 bases, with 14 bases remaining between them. This chain's CDR3 is CASSLGAFGLTEAFF. As DNA, the CDR3 is TGTGCCAGCAGCTTAGGAGCCTTCGGGTTGACTGAAGCTTTCTTT.

The J gene is TRBJ2-7, the V gene TRBV7-9, with 9 bases aligning to TRBD1. In germline, CDR1 is SEHNR, CDR2 FQNEAQ (reference sequence). The CDR3 loop spans 12 amino acids. The CDR3 nucleotides are TGTAGAACAGGGGGCCTCTCCTACGAGCAGTACTTC. It translates to CRTGGLSYEQYF.

The chain combines TRBV30 with TRBJ2-2, with 12 positions matching TRBD2. J was trimmed by 4 bases and V by 7 bases; bases with no gene match: 13. CDR3 size: 17 residues. Germline V lookup: CDR1 GTSNPN, CDR2 SVGIG (reference sequence). The CDR3: CASLPKTSGRGTGELFF. The CDR3 DNA sequence: TGTGCCTCGTTGCCAAAGACTAGCGGGAGAGGCACCGGGGAGCTGTTTTTT.

This clone was picked up one time. The rearrangement uses TRBV7-9 and TRBJ2-7; 9 bases line up with TRBD2. The CDR3 has 14 residues. CDR1 and CDR2 from the germline V gene are SEHNR and FQNEAQ (reference sequence). V trimming: 7 bases; J trimming: 5 bases; junction bases outside the gene matches: 9. The CDR3 nucleotides are TGTGCCAGCAACAGTGGGGGACTAGCTCACGAGCAGTACTTC. Translated: CASNSGGLAHEQYF.

This clone was found a few times. V usage is TRBV7-9 and J usage is TRBJ1-4; D is uncertain. V lost 5 bases to trimming and J lost 7 bases, with 14 bases between them. Germline assignment: CDR1 SEHNR and CDR2 FQNEAQ (reference sequence). This CDR3 contains 14 residues. The CDR3 DNA reads TGTGCCAGCAGCCCACGGGAAGTTGTTGAAAAACTGTTTTTT. Translated: CASSPREVVEKLFF. Complete variable domain (other parts from reference TRBV7-9 and TRBJ1-4): DTGVSQNPRHKITKRGQNVTFRCDPISEHNRLYWYRQTLGQGPEFLTYFQNEAQLEKSRLLSDRFSAERPKGSFSTLEIQRTEQGDSAMYLCASSPREVVEKLFFGSGTQLSVL.

This clone was observed a few times. Other DNA sequences from this sample encode an identical CDR3 as well. The chain recombines TRBV9 with TRBJ1-1, with D uncertain. The germline V gene has CDR1 SGDLS and CDR2 YYNGEE. Trimming cost V 0 bases and J 0 bases, with 0 bases left between them. This CDR3 is built from 12 residues. The CDR3 reads CASSVVNTEAFF. The CDR3 DNA sequence: TGTGCCAGCAGCGTAGTGAACACTGAAGCTTTCTTT.

This sequence joins TRBV7-6 and TRBJ2-3; 7 bases line up with TRBD1. CDR3 length: 14 amino acids. The germline V gene has CDR1 SGHVS and CDR2 FNYEAQ. The V and J ends lost 5 bases and 3 bases, in that order; junction bases with no gene match: 5. CDR3 region: CASSATGNTDTQYF. CDR3 sequence (DNA): TGTGCCAGCAGCGCGACAGGGAATACAGATACGCAGTATTTT.

The sample holds one count of this clone. The V gene is TRBV7-8, the J gene TRBJ2-7; TRBD2 is a possible D gene (7 bases). V lost 5 bases and J 5 bases, leaving 19 bases between the germline ends. CDR3 size: 15 residues. The germline V gene encodes CDR1 SGHVS and CDR2 FQNEAQ. Here the CDR3 DNA reads TGTGCCAGCAGCGATTTACGGGGGGCCCGCAACGAGCAGTACTTC. Residues: CASSDLRGARNEQYF.

The chain combines TRBV15 with TRBJ2-5; weak D call: TRBD2 (5 bases). In germline, CDR1 is LNHNV, CDR2 YYDKDF (reference sequence). The CDR3 is made up of 13 amino acids. V was trimmed by 6 bases and J by 4 bases, leaving 12 bases between them. CDR3 nucleotides: TGTGCCACCAGAGAGGAGGTTGGAGAGACCCAGTACTTC. Translated: CATREEVGETQYF.

The chain has TRBV15 and TRBJ1-5, with a tentative D call TRBD1 (6 bases). In germline, CDR1 is LNHNV, CDR2 YYDKDF (reference sequence). V was shortened by 0 bases and J by 4 bases, with 22 bases between the two germline ends. This CDR3 has 19 amino acids. The CDR3 region is CATSRELLHRDTVNQPQHF. Here the CDR3 DNA reads TGTGCCACCAGCAGAGAACTACTCCACCGGGACACCGTGAATCAGCCCCAGCATTTT.

J is TRBJ2-5 and V is TRBV27, with unresolved D. The CDR3 is 14 amino acids. From germline, CDR1 is MNHEY and CDR2 SMNVEV (reference sequence). The V and J ends lost 3 bases and 0 bases respectively, with 8 bases between them. The CDR3 bases are TGTGCCAGCAGTTTCCGCGACCACCAAGAGACCCAGTACTTC. It is translated as CASSFRDHQETQYF.

V usage is TRBV7-2 and J usage is TRBJ2-3; D is perhaps TRBD1 (5 bases). Trimming removed 5 bases at V and 1 base at J, with 13 bases between. Looked up from germline, CDR1 is SGHTA and CDR2 is FQGNSA. This CDR3 contains 15 residues. The CDR3, as DNA: TGTGCCAGCAGCGCCAGGGTTTCTGGCACAGATACGCAGTATTTT. As protein: CASSARVSGTDTQYF. Together with reference TRBV7-2 and TRBJ2-3, the CDR3 gives the full variable domain: GAGVSQSPSNKVTEKGKDVELRCDPISGHTALYWYRQSLGQGLEFLIYFQGNSAPDKSGLPSDRFSAERTGGSVSTLTIQRTQQEDSAVYLCASSARVSGTDTQYFGPGTRLTVL.

The rearrangement joins TRBV4-3 to TRBJ2-1, with D perhaps TRBD1 or TRBD2 (5 bases each). There are 15 residues in the CDR3. Trimming stripped 0 bases from V and 9 bases from J, with 15 bases between. In germline, CDR1 is LGHNA, CDR2 YSLEER. The CDR3 DNA is TGCGCCAGCAGCCAAGATTGGGGACGTAGCAGTGAGCAGTTCTTC. Amino acids: CASSQDWGRSSEQFF.

V is TRBV6-6 and J is TRBJ2-7, with a weak D call TRBD1 (9 bases). V dropped 6 bases and J dropped 2 bases, with 17 bases sitting between them. CDR1 and CDR2 from the germline V gene are MNHNY and SVGAGI (reference sequence). This CDR3 has 15 residues. This chain's CDR3 is CASSRGGQGTYEQYF. The CDR3 coding sequence is TGTGCCAGCAGCCGGGGGGGACAGGGAACCTACGAGCAGTACTTC.

The chain has TRBV18 and TRBJ1-2, with D perhaps TRBD1 (5 bases). V was pared by 4 bases and J by 0 bases, with 15 bases between. This CDR3 has 16 amino acids. Germline CDR1 is KGHSH and CDR2 is LQKENI. As DNA, the CDR3 is TGTGCCAGCTCACAGGGACCGGGCCCCACTAACTATGGCTACACCTTC. Translation gives CASSQGPGPTNYGYTF.

The rearrangement links TRBV6-5 to TRBJ2-7; D may correspond to TRBD1 or TRBD2 (5 bases each). CDR1 and CDR2 from the germline V gene are MNHEY and SVGAGI. The CDR3 loop spans 13 amino acids. Trimming took 4 bases from V and 7 from J, leaving 14 bases between them. Here the CDR3 DNA reads TGTGCCAGCAGTTCGGGACCCTATTGGGAGCAGTACTTC. This gives the protein CASSSGPYWEQYF.

The chain combines TRBV6-5 with TRBJ1-1, with 7 nucleotides matching TRBD1. In germline, CDR1 is MNHEY, CDR2 SVGAGI. The junction had 4 bases not matched to a gene; V was cut back by 0 bases and J by 9 bases. The CDR3 spans 13 residues. This CDR3 is CASSYSTGEKAFF. In nucleotides, the CDR3 is TGTGCCAGCAGTTACTCTACAGGGGAGAAAGCTTTCTTT.

V gene TRBV5-5 combines with J gene TRBJ2-3; 10 nucleotides align to TRBD2. This CDR3 is built from 18 residues. V lost 0 bases to trimming and J lost 6 bases; unmatched junction nucleotides: 13. Looked up from germline, CDR1 is SGHKS and CDR2 is YYEKEE (reference sequence). Here the CDR3 reads CASSLEYSGRAIGDTQYF. The CDR3 DNA reads TGTGCCAGCAGCTTGGAGTACAGCGGGAGGGCCATAGGGGATACGCAGTATTTT.

The V gene is TRBV28, the J gene TRBJ2-2; D call uncertain. CDR1 is MDHEN and CDR2 is SYDVKM in the germline V gene. The CDR3 is 15 amino acids. Trimming took 0 bases from V and 2 from J, leaving 7 bases between them. The DNA for the CDR3 is TGTGCCAGCAGTTTATGGTACCAAAACACCGGGGAGCTGTTTTTT. Its protein is CASSLWYQNTGELFF. The full variable domain, completed using reference TRBV28 and TRBJ2-2, is DVKVTQSSRYLVKRTGEKVFLECVQDMDHENMFWYRQDPGLGLRLIYFSYDVKMKEKGDIPEGYSVSREKKERFSLILESASTNQTSMYLCASSLWYQNTGELFFGEGSRLTVL.

Concerning this clone: This sample also contains other DNA sequences that code for the same CDR3. This chain's CDR3 is CAISEGQGPSYEQYF. The DNA for the CDR3 is TGTGCCATCAGTGAAGGGCAGGGACCCTCCTACGAGCAGTACTTC. The V and J genes are TRBV10-3 and TRBJ2-7; D may be TRBD1 or TRBD2 (5 bases each). CDR3 size: 15 residues. Germline V gene sequence: CDR1 ENHRY, CDR2 SYGVKD. Trimming cost V 3 bases and J 0 bases, with 12 bases left between them.